This T cell receptor (beta chain) was identified in a study of cytomegalovirus exposure and HLA in healthy donors. 60 Vbeta and 13 Jbeta primers were used in PCR. Clones were read by immunoSEQ multiplex PCR, and TCRdb kept only the in-frame ones, dropping some. This sample carries 200,000 or so clones, around 79% of them seen once, and the ten largest clones take around 2%. As regards this clone: Its target is not known.

Findings of the study overall: As a later analysis showed, several of the most significant clusters appeared to be linked to common viral pathogens. There were reportedly fewer N-insertions in an Asian-associated ancestry cluster than the roughly 670-donor mean, in a later analysis.

CDR3 length: 16 amino acids. CDR1 and CDR2 from the germline V gene are GTSNPN and SVGIG (reference sequence). V was clipped by 1 base and J by 9 bases; unmatched bases: 13. This chain uses TRBV30 with TRBJ2-1; TRBD1 aligns across 9 bases. The sequence derives from a man aged 18 to 29 in good health and CMV-seronegative. Material: PBMCs. The CDR3 sequence is CAWSGVGTGKMVEQFF. The CDR3 nucleotides read TGTGCCTGGAGTGGGGTAGGGACAGGGAAAATGGTTGAGCAGTTCTTC.